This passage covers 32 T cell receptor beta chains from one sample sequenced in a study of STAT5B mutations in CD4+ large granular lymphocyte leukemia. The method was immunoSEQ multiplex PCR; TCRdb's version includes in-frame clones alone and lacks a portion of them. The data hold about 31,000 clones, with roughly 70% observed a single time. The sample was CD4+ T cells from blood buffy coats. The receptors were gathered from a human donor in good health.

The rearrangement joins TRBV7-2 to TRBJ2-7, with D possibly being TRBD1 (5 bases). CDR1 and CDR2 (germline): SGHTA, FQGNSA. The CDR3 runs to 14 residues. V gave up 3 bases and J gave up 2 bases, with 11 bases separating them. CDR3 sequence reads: CASSFWQGPYEQYF. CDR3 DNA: TGTGCCAGCAGCTTTTGGCAGGGCCCCTACGAGCAGTACTTC.

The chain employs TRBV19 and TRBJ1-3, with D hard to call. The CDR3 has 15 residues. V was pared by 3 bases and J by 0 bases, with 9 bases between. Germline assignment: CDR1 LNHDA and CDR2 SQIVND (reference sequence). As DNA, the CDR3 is TGTGCCAGTAGTATCATCGGTAGCTCTGGAAACACCATATATTTT. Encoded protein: CASSIIGSSGNTIYF. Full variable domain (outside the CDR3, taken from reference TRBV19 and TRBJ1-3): DGGITQSPKYLFRKEGQNVTLSCEQNLNHDAMYWYRQDPGQGLRLIYYSQIVNDFQKGDIAEGYSVSREKKESFPLTVTSAQKNPTAFYLCASSIIGSSGNTIYFGEGSWLTVV.

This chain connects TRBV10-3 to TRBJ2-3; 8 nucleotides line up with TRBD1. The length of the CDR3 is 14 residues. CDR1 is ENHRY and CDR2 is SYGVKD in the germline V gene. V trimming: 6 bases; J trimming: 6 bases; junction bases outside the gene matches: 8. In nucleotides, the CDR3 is TGTGCCATCAGGGCAGGGACAGGAGGGGATACGCAGTATTTT. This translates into CAIRAGTGGDTQYF.

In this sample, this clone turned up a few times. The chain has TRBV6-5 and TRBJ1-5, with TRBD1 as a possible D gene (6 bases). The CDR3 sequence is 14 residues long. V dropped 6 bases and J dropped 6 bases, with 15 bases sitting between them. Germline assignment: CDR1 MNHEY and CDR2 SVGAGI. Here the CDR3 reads CASRGAGSVQPQHF. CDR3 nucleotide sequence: TGTGCCAGCAGGGGGGCAGGGTCGGTTCAGCCCCAGCATTTT.

In DNA, the CDR3 is TGTGCCAGCAGCTTGGGAGACTACGAGCAGTACTTC. This gives the protein CASSLGDYEQYF. This sequence joins TRBV5-6 and TRBJ2-5; D is undetermined. The assigned J gene may be wrong: the sequence end matches TRBJ2-7 better. This CDR3 contains 12 residues. The germline V gene has CDR1 SGHDT and CDR2 YYEEEE.

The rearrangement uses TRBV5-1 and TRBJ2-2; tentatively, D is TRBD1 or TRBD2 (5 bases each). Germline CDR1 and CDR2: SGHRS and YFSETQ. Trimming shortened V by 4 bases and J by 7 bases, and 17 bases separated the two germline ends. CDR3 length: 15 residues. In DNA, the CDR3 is TGCGCCAGCAGCCCGCCGGGGCGAGAGGGCGGGGAGCTGTTTTTT. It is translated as CASSPPGREGGELFF. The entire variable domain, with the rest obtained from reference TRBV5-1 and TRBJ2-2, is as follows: KAGVTQTPRYLIKTRGQQVTLSCSPISGHRSVSWYQQTPGQGLQFLFEYFSETQRNKGNFPGRFSGRQFSNSRSEMNVSTLELGDSALYLCASSPPGREGGELFFGEGSRLTVL.

The CDR3 reads CAWSVMGSRIAEAFF. The CDR3 DNA reads TGTGCCTGGAGTGTAATGGGGTCACGGATCGCTGAAGCTTTCTTT. The chain carries TRBV30 and TRBJ1-1, with D hard to call. V lost 0 bases, J lost 6 bases, and 17 bases lay in between. The CDR3 length is 15 residues. Per germline, CDR1 GTSNPN and CDR2 SVGIG (reference sequence).

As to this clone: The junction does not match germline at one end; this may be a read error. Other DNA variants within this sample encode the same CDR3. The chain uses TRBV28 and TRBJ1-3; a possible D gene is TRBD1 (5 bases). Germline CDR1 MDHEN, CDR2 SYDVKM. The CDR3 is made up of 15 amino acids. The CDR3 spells CASRLRARSGNTIYF. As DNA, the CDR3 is TGTGCCAGCAGACTCAGGGCCCGCTCTGGAAATACCATATATTTT.

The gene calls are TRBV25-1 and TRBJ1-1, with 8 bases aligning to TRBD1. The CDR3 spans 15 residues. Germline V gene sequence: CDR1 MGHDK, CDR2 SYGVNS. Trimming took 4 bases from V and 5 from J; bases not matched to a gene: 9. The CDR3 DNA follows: TGTGCCAGCAGTGCACTACAGGGGGGGATAACTGAAGCTTTCTTT. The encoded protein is CASSALQGGITEAFF.

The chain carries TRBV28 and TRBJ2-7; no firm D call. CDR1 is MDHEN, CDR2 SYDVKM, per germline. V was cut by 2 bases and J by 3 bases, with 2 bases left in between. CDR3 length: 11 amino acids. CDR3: CASSLNYEQYF. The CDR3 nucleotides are TGTGCCAGCAGTTTAAACTACGAGCAGTACTTC. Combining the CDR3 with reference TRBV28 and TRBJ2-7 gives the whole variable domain DVKVTQSSRYLVKRTGEKVFLECVQDMDHENMFWYRQDPGLGLRLIYFSYDVKMKEKGDIPEGYSVSREKKERFSLILESASTNQTSMYLCASSLNYEQYFGPGTRLTVT.

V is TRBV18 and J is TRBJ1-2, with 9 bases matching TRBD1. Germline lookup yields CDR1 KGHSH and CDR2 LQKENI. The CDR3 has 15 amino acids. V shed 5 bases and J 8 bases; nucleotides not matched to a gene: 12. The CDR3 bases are TGTGCCAGCTCAACATCTACCGGGACAGGGTACGGCTACACCTTC. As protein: CASSTSTGTGYGYTF.

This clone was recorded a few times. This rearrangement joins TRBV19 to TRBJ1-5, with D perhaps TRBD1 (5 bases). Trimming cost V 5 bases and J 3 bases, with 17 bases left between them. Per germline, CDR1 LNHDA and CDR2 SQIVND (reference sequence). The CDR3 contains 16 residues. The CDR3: CASSPAAGLLNQPQHF. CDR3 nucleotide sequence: TGTGCCAGTAGTCCGGCGGCAGGGCTTCTCAATCAGCCCCAGCATTTT.

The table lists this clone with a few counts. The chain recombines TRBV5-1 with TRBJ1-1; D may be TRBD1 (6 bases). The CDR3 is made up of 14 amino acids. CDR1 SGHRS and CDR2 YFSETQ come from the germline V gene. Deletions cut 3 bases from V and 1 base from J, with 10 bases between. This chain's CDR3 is CASSSRGWNTEAFF. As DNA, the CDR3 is TGCGCCAGCAGCTCCAGGGGATGGAACACTGAAGCTTTCTTT.

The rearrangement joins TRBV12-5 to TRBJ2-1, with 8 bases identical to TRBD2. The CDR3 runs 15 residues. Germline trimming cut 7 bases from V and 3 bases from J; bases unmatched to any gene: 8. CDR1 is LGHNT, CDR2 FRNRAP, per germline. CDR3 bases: TGTGCTAGTGCCGAGAATAGCGGGAACTACAATGAGCAGTTCTTC. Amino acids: CASAENSGNYNEQFF.

CDR3 protein: CASSSIGTGDMSQYF. The DNA for the CDR3 is TGTGCCAGCAGCTCCATCGGGACAGGGGACATGTCCCAGTACTTC. V and J are TRBV28 and TRBJ2-5, with 10 bases matching TRBD1. Germline CDR1 and CDR2: MDHEN and SYDVKM. The V segment lost 6 bases and the J segment 9 bases; nucleotides outside the gene matches: 13. The CDR3 extends over 15 amino acids.

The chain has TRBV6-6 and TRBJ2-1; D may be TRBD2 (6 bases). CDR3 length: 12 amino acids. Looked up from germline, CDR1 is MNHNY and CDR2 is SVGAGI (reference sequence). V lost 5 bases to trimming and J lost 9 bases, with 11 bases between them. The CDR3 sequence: CASSQLASEQFF. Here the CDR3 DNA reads TGTGCCAGCAGTCAACTAGCAAGTGAGCAGTTCTTC.

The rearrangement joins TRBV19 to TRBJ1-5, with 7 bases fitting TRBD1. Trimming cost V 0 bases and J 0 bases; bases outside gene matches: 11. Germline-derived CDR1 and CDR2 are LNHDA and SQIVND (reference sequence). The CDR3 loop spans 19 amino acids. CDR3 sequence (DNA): TGTGCCAGTAGTATAGATCGGATCCGGGACAGTTATAGCAATCAGCCCCAGCATTTT. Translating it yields CASSIDRIRDSYSNQPQHF. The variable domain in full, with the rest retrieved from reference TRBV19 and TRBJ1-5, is DGGITQSPKYLFRKEGQNVTLSCEQNLNHDAMYWYRQDPGQGLRLIYYSQIVNDFQKGDIAEGYSVSREKKESFPLTVTSAQKNPTAFYLCASSIDRIRDSYSNQPQHFGDGTRLSIL.

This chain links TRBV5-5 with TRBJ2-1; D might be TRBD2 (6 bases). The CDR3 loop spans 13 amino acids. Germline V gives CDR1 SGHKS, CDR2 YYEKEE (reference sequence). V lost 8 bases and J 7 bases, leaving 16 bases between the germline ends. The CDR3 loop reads CASRQTSSNEQFF. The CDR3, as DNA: TGTGCCAGTCGGCAGACTAGTTCGAATGAGCAGTTCTTC.

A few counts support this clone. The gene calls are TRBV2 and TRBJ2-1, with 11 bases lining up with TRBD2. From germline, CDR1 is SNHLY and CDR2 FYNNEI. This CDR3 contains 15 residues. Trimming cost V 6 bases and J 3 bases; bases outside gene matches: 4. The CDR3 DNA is TGTGCCAGCAGCCAAGGACTAGCGGGCTACAATGAGCAGTTCTTC. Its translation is CASSQGLAGYNEQFF.

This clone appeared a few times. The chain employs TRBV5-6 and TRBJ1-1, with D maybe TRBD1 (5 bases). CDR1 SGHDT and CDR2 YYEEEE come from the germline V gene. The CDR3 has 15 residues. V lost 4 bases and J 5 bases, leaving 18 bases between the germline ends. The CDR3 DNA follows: TGTGCCAGCAGCCCAGACGTCAGGGTGGGAACTGAAGCTTTCTTT. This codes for CASSPDVRVGTEAFF.

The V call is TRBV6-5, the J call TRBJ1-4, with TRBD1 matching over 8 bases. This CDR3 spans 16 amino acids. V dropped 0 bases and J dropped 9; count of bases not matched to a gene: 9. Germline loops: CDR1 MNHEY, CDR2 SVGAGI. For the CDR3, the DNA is TGTGCCAGCAGTTACTCGGGTACAGGGGGAGCGAAAAAACTGTTTTTT. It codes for CASSYSGTGGAKKLFF.

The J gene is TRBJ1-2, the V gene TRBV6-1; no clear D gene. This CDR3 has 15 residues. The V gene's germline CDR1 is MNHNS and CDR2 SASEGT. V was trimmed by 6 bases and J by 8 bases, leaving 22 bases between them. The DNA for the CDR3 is TGTGCCAGCAGGGCCCTCCAGGCTCAACCAAGGGGCTACACCTTC. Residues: CASRALQAQPRGYTF.

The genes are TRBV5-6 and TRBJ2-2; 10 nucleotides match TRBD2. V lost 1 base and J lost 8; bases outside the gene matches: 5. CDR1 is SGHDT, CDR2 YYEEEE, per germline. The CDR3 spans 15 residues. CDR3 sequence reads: CASSLFSGGPGELFF. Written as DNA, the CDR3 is TGTGCCAGCAGCTTGTTTAGCGGGGGGCCTGGGGAGCTGTTTTTT.

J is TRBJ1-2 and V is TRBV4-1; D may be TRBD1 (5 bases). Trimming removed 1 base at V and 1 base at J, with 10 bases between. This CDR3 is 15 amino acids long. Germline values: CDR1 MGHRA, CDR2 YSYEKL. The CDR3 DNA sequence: TGCGCCAGCAGCCAAGGCGCAGGGATTAACTATGGCTACACCTTC. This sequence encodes CASSQGAGINYGYTF.

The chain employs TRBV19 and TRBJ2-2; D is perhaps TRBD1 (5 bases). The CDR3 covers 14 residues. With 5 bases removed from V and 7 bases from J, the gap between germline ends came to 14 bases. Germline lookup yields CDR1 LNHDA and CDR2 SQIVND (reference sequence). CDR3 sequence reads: CASSGQGSIGELFF. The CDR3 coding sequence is TGTGCCAGTAGTGGGCAGGGTAGTATCGGGGAGCTGTTTTTT.

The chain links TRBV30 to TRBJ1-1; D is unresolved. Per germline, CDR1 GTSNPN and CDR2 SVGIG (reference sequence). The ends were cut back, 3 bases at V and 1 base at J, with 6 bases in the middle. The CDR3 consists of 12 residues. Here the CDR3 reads CAWRPRNTEAFF. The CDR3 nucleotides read TGTGCCTGGAGGCCAAGGAACACTGAAGCTTTCTTT. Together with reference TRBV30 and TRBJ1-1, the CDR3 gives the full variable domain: SQTIHQWPATLVQPVGSPLSLECTVEGTSNPNLYWYRQAAGRGLQLLFYSVGIGQISSEVPQNLSASRPQDRQFILSSKKLLLSDSGFYLCAWRPRNTEAFFGQGTRLTVV.

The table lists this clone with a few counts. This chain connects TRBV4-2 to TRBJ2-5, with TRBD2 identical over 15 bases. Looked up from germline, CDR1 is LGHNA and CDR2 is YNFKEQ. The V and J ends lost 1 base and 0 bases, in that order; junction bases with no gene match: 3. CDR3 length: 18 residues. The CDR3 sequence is CASSQAGLAGGYQETQYF. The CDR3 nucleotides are TGTGCCAGCAGCCAAGCAGGACTAGCGGGGGGGTACCAAGAGACCCAGTACTTC.

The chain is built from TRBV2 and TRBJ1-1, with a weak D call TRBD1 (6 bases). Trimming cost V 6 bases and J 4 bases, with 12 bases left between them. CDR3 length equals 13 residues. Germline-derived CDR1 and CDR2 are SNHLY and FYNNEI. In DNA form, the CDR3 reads TGTGCCAGCAGGAGACAGGTCGGCACTGAAGCTTTCTTT. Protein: CASRRQVGTEAFF.

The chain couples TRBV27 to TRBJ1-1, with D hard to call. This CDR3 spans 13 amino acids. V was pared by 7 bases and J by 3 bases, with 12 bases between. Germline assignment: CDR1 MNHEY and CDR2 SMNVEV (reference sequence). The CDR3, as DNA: TGTGCCAGCACTTCTTTAGGGTACACTGAAGCTTTCTTT. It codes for CASTSLGYTEAFF.

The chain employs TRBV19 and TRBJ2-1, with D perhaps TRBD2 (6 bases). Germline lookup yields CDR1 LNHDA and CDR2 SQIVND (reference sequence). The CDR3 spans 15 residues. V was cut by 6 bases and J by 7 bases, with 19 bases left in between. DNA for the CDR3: TGTGCCAGTAGATACGGTGGGGCGGGGCCGAATGAGCAGTTCTTC. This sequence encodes CASRYGGAGPNEQFF.

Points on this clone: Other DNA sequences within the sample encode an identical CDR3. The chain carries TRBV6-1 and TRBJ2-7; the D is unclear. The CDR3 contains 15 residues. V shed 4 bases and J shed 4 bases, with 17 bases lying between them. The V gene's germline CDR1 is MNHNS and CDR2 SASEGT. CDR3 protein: CASSGINRVRYEQYV. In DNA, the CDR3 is TGTGCCAGCAGTGGGATCAACAGAGTCAGGTACGAGCAGTACGTC.

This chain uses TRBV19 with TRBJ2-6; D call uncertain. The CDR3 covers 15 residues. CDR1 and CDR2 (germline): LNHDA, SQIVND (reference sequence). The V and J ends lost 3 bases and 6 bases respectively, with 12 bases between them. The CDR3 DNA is TGTGCCAGTAGTATCAGGAGCCTAGTGGCCAACGTCCTGACTTTC. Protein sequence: CASSIRSLVANVLTF.